This TCR beta chain comes out of a study of T cell repertoires in cytomegalovirus infection. For the study at large: The public TCR beta signatures pointed to both CMV infection and matching HLA type.

One entry per CDR3 protein results from TCRdb running MiXCR on the reads. Of 250,000 to 300,000 distinct CDR3 sequences detected, over 20% appear once; the ten largest clones hold about 15%. In germline, CDR1 is SGHAT, CDR2 FQNNGV. This CDR3 contains 15 residues. V lost 5 bases to trimming and J lost 2 bases, with 15 bases between them. The sequencing sample was made of PBMCs. The source of this sequence is a human donor in good health (CMV status not recorded). Some clones in this sample may be carry-over from other donors' samples. The V gene is TRBV11-2, the J gene TRBJ1-1; a weak D match, TRBD1 (6 bases). DNA for the CDR3: TGTGCCAGCAGCCCAACCACAGGGTTCAACACTGAAGCTTTCTTT. As protein: CASSPTTGFNTEAFF.